The entry below describes one T cell receptor beta chain. The data derive from a study of blood T cell repertoires in COVID-19. For the study at large: Italy, Spain and the United States were the sources of the convalescent and acute COVID-19 samples.

Profiled with immunoSEQ multiplex PCR; TCRdb holds only in-frame clones, not every one. The repertoire holds around 42,000 clones, with roughly three quarters as singletons. In germline, CDR1 is SGHAT, CDR2 FQNNGV. Trimming left V 5 bases short and J 6 bases short, with 24 bases between. The CDR3 length is 17 residues. The sample was peripheral blood. This TCR derives from a woman older than 75 with acute or convalescent COVID-19. The chain couples TRBV11-2 to TRBJ2-3, with D maybe TRBD2 (7 bases). The CDR3 spells CASSPLYGGGVWDTQYF. CDR3 in DNA: TGTGCCAGCAGCCCTCTCTATGGAGGGGGGGTGTGGGATACGCAGTATTTT.